These T cell receptor beta chains were read from a single sample in a study of CD8+CD57+ T cells in acquired aplastic anemia. TCRdb reprocessed the reads via MiXCR and lists one record per CDR3 protein. This table has about 190,000 distinct CDR3 sequences, less than 70% appearing once. The sequencing sample was made of sorted CD4+, CD8+, or CD8+CD57+ T cells (not recorded which) from PBMCs. These receptors all stem from a human donor in good health, serving as a control. Both conserved end residues are part of each CDR3. A D gene is named only where the DNA matches it firmly. The size field is filled for only some rows; it gives once, few, many or a size class.

NA,TRBD2,TRBV7-9,TRBJ2-7,CASSLVGSGRGYEQYF,TGTGCCAGCAGCTTAGTTGGGAGCGGGAGAGGGTACGAGCAGTACTTC
NA,NA,TRBV5-1,TRBJ1-3,CASSLDQGGNTIYF,TGCGCCAGCAGCTTGGACCAGGGTGGAAACACCATATATTTT
NA,TRBD1,TRBV7-2,TRBJ2-7,CASSLQQGAGGEQYF,TGTGCCAGCAGCTTACAACAGGGGGCTGGAGGCGAGCAGTACTTC
NA,NA,TRBV20-1,TRBJ1-2,CSVRDSANYGYTF,TGCAGTGTTAGGGACTCCGCGAACTATGGCTACACCTTC
NA,NA,TRBV15,TRBJ1-6,CATSRDGANSPLHF,TGTGCCACCAGCAGAGATGGGGCGAATTCACCCCTCCACTTT
NA,TRBD1,TRBV6-6,TRBJ1-1,CASSMDRDEAFF,TGTGCCAGCAGCATGGACAGGGATGAAGCTTTCTTT
NA,TRBD2,TRBV10-3,TRBJ2-7,CAISDNRGDEQYF,TGTGCCATCAGTGATAATCGGGGGGACGAGCAGTACTTC
once,NA,TRBV7-9,TRBJ2-1,CASSPGGGGGYNEQFF,TGTGCCAGCAGCCCGGGTGGAGGGGGTGGTTACAATGAGCAGTTCTTC
NA,TRBD1,TRBV5-1,TRBJ1-1,CASSQQGQGAGNTEAFF,TGCGCCAGCAGCCAACAGGGACAGGGGGCGGGGAACACTGAAGCTTTCTTT
many,NA,TRBV20-1,TRBJ2-5,CSARDWGPVSGETQYF,TGCAGTGCTAGAGACTGGGGACCCGTATCGGGAGAGACCCAGTACTTC
NA,NA,TRBV3-1,TRBJ1-2,CASSQAARNYGCTF,TGTGCCAGCAGCCAAGCGGCCCGCAACTATGGCTGCACCTTC
NA,NA,TRBV7-6,TRBJ2-1,CASSLVGGGGNEQFF,TGTGCCAGCAGCTTAGTGGGGGGGGGCGGGAATGAGCAGTTCTTC
many,TRBD1,TRBV12-3/TRBV12-4,TRBJ1-5,CASSSWDRENQPQHF,TGTGCCAGCAGTTCCTGGGACAGGGAAAATCAGCCCCAGCATTTT
NA,TRBD2,TRBV15,TRBJ2-1,CASTLAGQLNEQFF,TGTGCCAGCACTCTAGCGGGACAGTTGAATGAGCAGTTCTTC
once,NA,TRBV20-1,TRBJ2-5,CSASKAPTTQYF,TGCAGTGCTAGTAAGGCCCCGACGACCCAGTACTTC
many,TRBD2,TRBV20-1,TRBJ2-1,CSARAGGGDEQFF,TGCAGTGCTAGGGCGGGGGGCGGGGATGAGCAGTTCTTC
few,TRBD1,TRBV7-3,TRBJ2-5,CASSLGNRGQETQYF,TGTGCCAGCAGCTTAGGCAACAGGGGTCAAGAGACCCAGTACTTT
NA,TRBD1,TRBV2,TRBJ1-3,CASVGTGVRGNTIYF,TGTGCCAGCGTCGGGACAGGGGTGAGGGGAAACACCATATATTTT
NA,NA,TRBV12-5,TRBJ1-1,CASGSPEAFF,TGTGCTAGTGGTTCCCCTGAAGCTTTCTTT
NA,TRBD2,TRBV20-1,TRBJ2-3,CSASGDTDTQYF,TGCAGTGCCAGCGGGGACACAGATACGCAGTATTTT
few,NA,TRBV7-2,TRBJ1-6,CASSLSRSRAPLHF,TGTGCCAGCAGCTTATCGAGATCTAGGGCGCCCCTCCACTTT
many,TRBD1,TRBV12-3/TRBV12-4,TRBJ1-2,CASSVQGGLGYTF,TGTGCCAGCAGTGTCCAGGGGGGGTTGGGCTACACCTTC
few,TRBD2,TRBV20-1,TRBJ2-5,CSALGRAGVQETQYF,TGCAGTGCCTTGGGTCGTGCGGGGGTACAAGAGACCCAGTACTTC
many,TRBD1,TRBV11-2,TRBJ1-1,CASSSTTGEFTEAFF,TGTGCCAGCAGCTCGACGACAGGGGAGTTCACTGAAGCTTTCTTT
many,NA,TRBV20-1,TRBJ2-7,CSAGKTGINEQYF,TGCAGTGCTGGGAAGACAGGTATCAACGAGCAGTACTTC
NA,NA,TRBV18,TRBJ1-1,CASSPGAQVREAFF,TGTGCCAGCTCACCAGGCGCTCAAGTTAGAGAAGCTTTCTTT
NA,NA,TRBV20-1,TRBJ2-5,CSAQDQETQYF,TGCAGTGCACAGGACCAGGAGACCCAGTACTTC
NA,NA,TRBV15,TRBJ1-5,CATSREAGVGGRNQPQHF,TGTGCCACCAGCAGAGAGGCAGGGGTGGGGGGAAGGAATCAGCCCCAGCATTTT
NA,TRBD2,TRBV15,TRBJ2-3,CATSRAAGGRLDTQYF,TGTGCCACCAGCAGGGCTGCGGGGGGGCGATTAGATACGCAGTATTTT
NA,TRBD1,TRBV20-1,TRBJ2-3,CSAFSVGQGYMQYF,TGCAGTGCTTTTTCGGTGGGACAGGGGTACATGCAGTATTTT
many,TRBD1,TRBV10-3,TRBJ1-2,CAITGQGGYGYTF,TGTGCCATTACGGGACAGGGGGGCTATGGCTACACCTTC
NA,NA,TRBV20-1,TRBJ1-6,CSARPGTNSPLHF,TGCAGTGCTAGACCAGGGACAAATTCACCCCTCCACTTT
NA,TRBD1,TRBV6-2/TRBV6-3,TRBJ1-6,CASSPGGTASSYNSPLHF,TGTGCCAGCAGCCCCGGCGGGACAGCGAGCTCCTATAATTCACCCCTCCACTTT
few,NA,TRBV29-1,TRBJ1-1,CSVVFLWWDTEAFF,TGCAGCGTCGTCTTCCTTTGGTGGGACACTGAAGCTTTCTTT
NA,NA,TRBV2,TRBJ1-2,CASSSRENDNYGYTF,TGTGCCAGCAGTTCCCGGGAGAACGATAACTATGGCTACACCTTC
NA,NA,TRBV5-6,TRBJ1-5,CASSLSGNGNQPQHF,TGTGCCAGCAGCTTGTCAGGTAATGGCAATCAGCCCCAGCATTTT
NA,NA,TRBV7-2,TRBJ2-4,CASNLTGRNIQYF,TGTGCCAGCAACTTAACAGGGAGAAACATTCAGTACTTC
many,TRBD2,TRBV20-1,TRBJ2-5,CSAIPGGRGETQYF,TGCAGTGCCATACCGGGGGGGCGCGGAGAGACCCAGTACTTC
NA,NA,TRBV29-1,TRBJ2-7,CSVSTGGEQYF,TGCAGCGTTTCAACAGGTGGCGAGCAGTACTTC
few,NA,TRBV7-9,TRBJ1-4,CASSLVGGLGEKLFF,TGTGCCAGCAGCTTAGTTGGGGGGCTCGGGGAAAAACTGTTTTTT
NA,NA,TRBV20-1,TRBJ2-3,CSARDLEGGGVAQYF,TGCAGTGCTAGAGATTTGGAGGGGGGGGGCGTGGCGCAGTATTTT
NA,NA,TRBV20-1,TRBJ2-3,CSASGTPSDTQYF,TGCAGTGCCTCCGGGACACCGTCAGATACGCAGTATTTT
NA,NA,TRBV4-1,TRBJ1-4,CASSQTGHGATNEKLFF,TGCGCCAGCAGTCAGACAGGCCATGGGGCAACTAATGAAAAACTGTTTTTT
NA,TRBD1,TRBV20-1,TRBJ1-1,CSARAPGQGNTEAFF,TGCAGTGCTAGAGCTCCCGGACAGGGGAACACTGAAGCTTTCTTT
NA,TRBD2,TRBV7-2,TRBJ2-3,CASSLGTSKADTQYF,TGTGCCAGCAGCTTAGGGACTAGCAAGGCAGATACGCAGTATTTT
NA,TRBD1,TRBV2,TRBJ2-6,CARGQGVDGANVLTF,TGTGCCAGGGGACAGGGGGTAGATGGGGCCAACGTCCTGACTTTC
NA,NA,TRBV6-5,TRBJ1-4,CASSRGSEKLFF,TGTGCCAGCAGCCGCGGATCGGAAAAACTGTTTTTT
many,NA,TRBV28,TRBJ2-3,CASSSPRGWATDTQYF,TGTGCCAGCAGTTCCCCGAGAGGGTGGGCCACAGATACGCAGTATTTT
many,TRBD2,TRBV14,TRBJ2-7,CASSHLAGGSGEQYF,TGTGCCAGCAGCCACCTGGCGGGGGGTTCCGGGGAGCAGTACTTC
NA,NA,TRBV9,TRBJ1-6,CASSVGVFNSPLHF,TGTGCCAGCAGCGTCGGGGTTTTTAATTCACCCCTCCACTTT
many,NA,TRBV9,TRBJ1-4,CASSPTTNEKLFF,TGTGCCAGCAGCCCTACAACTAATGAAAAACTGTTTTTT
NA,NA,TRBV24-1,TRBJ1-2,CATSASPSGGNYGYTF,TGTGCCACCAGTGCCTCGCCTAGCGGGGGGAACTATGGCTACACCTTC
many,NA,TRBV3-1,TRBJ2-2,CASSQSDTGELFF,TGTGCCAGCAGCCAATCGGACACCGGGGAGCTGTTTTTT
NA,NA,TRBV20-1,TRBJ1-1,CSARAAILNTEAFF,TGCAGTGCTAGAGCAGCCATCCTGAACACTGAAGCTTTCTTT
NA,NA,TRBV24-1,TRBJ1-3,CATSGVGPGSGNTIYF,TGTGCCACCAGTGGTGTTGGGCCAGGATCTGGAAACACCATATATTTT
NA,TRBD1,TRBV20-1,TRBJ2-2,CSAPLPPGQANTGELFF,TGCAGTGCCCCCCTTCCACCGGGACAGGCGAACACCGGGGAGCTGTTTTTT